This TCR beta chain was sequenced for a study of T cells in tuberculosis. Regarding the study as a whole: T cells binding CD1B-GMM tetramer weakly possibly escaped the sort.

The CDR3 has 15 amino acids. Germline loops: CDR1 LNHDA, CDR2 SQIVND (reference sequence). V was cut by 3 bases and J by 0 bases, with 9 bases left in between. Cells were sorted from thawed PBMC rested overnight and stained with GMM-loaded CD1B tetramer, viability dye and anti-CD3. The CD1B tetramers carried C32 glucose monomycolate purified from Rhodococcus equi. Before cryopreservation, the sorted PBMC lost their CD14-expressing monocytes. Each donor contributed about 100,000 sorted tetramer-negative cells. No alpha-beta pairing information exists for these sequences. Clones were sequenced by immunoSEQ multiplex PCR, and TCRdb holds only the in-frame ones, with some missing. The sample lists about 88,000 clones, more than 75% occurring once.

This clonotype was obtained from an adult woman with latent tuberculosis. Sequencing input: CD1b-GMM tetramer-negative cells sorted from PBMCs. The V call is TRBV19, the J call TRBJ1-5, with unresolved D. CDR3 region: CASSIIQVSNQPQHF. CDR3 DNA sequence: TGTGCCAGTAGTATCATCCAGGTTAGCAATCAGCCCCAGCATTTT.